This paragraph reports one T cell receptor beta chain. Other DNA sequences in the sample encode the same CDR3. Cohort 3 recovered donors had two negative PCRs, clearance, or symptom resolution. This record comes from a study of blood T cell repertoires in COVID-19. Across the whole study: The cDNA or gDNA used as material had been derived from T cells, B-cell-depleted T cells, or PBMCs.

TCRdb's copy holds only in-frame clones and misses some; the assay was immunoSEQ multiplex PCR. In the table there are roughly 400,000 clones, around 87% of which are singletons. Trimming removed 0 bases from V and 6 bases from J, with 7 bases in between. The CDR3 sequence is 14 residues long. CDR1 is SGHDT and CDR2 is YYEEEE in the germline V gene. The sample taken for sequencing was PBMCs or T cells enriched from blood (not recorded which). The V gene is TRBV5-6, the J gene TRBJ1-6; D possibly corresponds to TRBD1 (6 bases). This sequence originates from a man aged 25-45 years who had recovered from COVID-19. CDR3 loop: CASSLGTVNSPLHF. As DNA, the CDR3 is TGTGCCAGCAGCTTGGGGACAGTTAATTCACCCCTCCACTTT.